The 22 T cell receptor beta chains below were found in one sample sequenced in a study of blood T cells in healthy people across ages. Using a J-beta primer mix together with a sample-barcoded 5' primer, a second PCR was run for roughly 6 to 12 cycles. TCRdb analysed the 5' RACE reads with MiXCR anew, one entry per CDR3 protein. The table lists almost 550,000 distinct CDR3 sequences, approximately 25% of them singletons, with around 10% in the top ten. These data were also reused for a study on T cells of mothers and their children.

Sequencing used blood. The receptors derive from a boy aged 5-17 years in good health.

This clonotype was observed a handful of times. V is TRBV4-3 and J is TRBJ2-3; the D is unclear. The CDR3 has 14 amino acids. Germline CDR1 reads LGHNA; CDR2 reads YSLEER. V was shortened by 0 bases and J by 3 bases, with 7 bases between the two germline ends. The CDR3 is CASSQDVGTDTQYF. The CDR3 DNA reads as TGCGCCAGCAGCCAAGATGTAGGAACAGATACGCAGTATTTT.

The CDR3 coding sequence is TGTGCCAGCAGTAGACAGAAGTCAGCTAACTATGGCTACACCTTC. Translation: CASSRQKSANYGYTF. The chain combines TRBV6-5 with TRBJ1-2; D perhaps matches TRBD1 (5 bases). V was trimmed by 5 bases and J by 0 bases, leaving 13 bases between them. Germline V gives CDR1 MNHEY, CDR2 SVGAGI. This CDR3 spans 15 amino acids.

This clonotype occurred a few times. This rearrangement joins TRBV28 to TRBJ2-1, with 9 bases lining up with TRBD2. Germline V gene sequence: CDR1 MDHEN, CDR2 SYDVKM. Trimming took 8 bases from V and 5 from J; bases not matched to a gene: 10. The CDR3 loop spans 15 amino acids. CDR3 amino acids: CASGDSGSLDNEQFF. The CDR3 coding sequence is TGTGCCAGCGGGGATAGCGGGAGTCTCGACAATGAGCAGTTCTTC.

This chain joins TRBV27 and TRBJ1-2; unclear D gene. Trimming stripped 3 bases from V and 4 bases from J, with 3 bases between. The CDR3 contains 11 residues. Germline CDR1 is MNHEY and CDR2 is SMNVEV (reference sequence). CDR3 nucleotide sequence: TGTGCCAGCAGTTTTGGCTATGGCTACACCTTC. Amino acids: CASSFGYGYTF.

This clonotype was seen a few times. The V call is TRBV7-8, the J call TRBJ2-7; D may be TRBD1 (6 bases). Germline V gives CDR1 SGHVS, CDR2 FQNEAQ. The germline V and J ends were trimmed by 4 bases and 2 bases, with 12 bases remaining between them. The CDR3 has 14 residues. The CDR3 DNA sequence: TGTGCCAGCAGCTCCCGGGACAAGACCTACGAGCAGTACTTC. This encodes CASSSRDKTYEQYF.

This clonotype appeared a few times. The chain couples TRBV7-3 to TRBJ2-5, with 13 bases lining up with TRBD2. The J call may be in error: the DNA end matches TRBJ2-1 better. This CDR3 contains 16 residues. Germline CDR1 reads SGHTA; CDR2 reads FQGTGA. The CDR3 DNA reads as TGTGCCAGCAGTACTCATGTGGGACTAGCGGGAACTGAGCAGTTCTTC. It yields the protein CASSTHVGLAGTEQFF.

This clonotype was observed a few times. The chain has TRBV7-2 and TRBJ2-6, with D perhaps TRBD1 or TRBD2 (5 bases each). Germline V gene data show CDR1 as SGHTA and CDR2 as FQGNSA. The V gene lost 11 bases and the J gene lost 0 bases, with 5 bases spanning the gap. This CDR3 is built from 12 residues. In DNA, the CDR3 is TGTGCCGGGGGCTCTGGGGCCAACGTCCTGACTTTC. It encodes CAGGSGANVLTF. Supplemented by reference TRBV7-2 and TRBJ2-6, the full variable domain reads GAGVSQSPSNKVTEKGKDVELRCDPISGHTALYWYRQSLGQGLEFLIYFQGNSAPDKSGLPSDRFSAERTGGSVSTLTIQRTQQEDSAVYLCAGGSGANVLTFGAGSRLTVL.

The chain is built from TRBV5-8 and TRBJ1-5; D may be TRBD1 (5 bases). Trimming took 4 bases from V and 3 from J, leaving 14 bases between them. The CDR3 sequence is 15 residues long. The germline V gene has CDR1 SGHTS and CDR2 YDEGEE. In DNA, the CDR3 is TGTGCCAGCAGCCCGCGACAGAGGCTCAATCAGCCCCAGCATTTT. Protein: CASSPRQRLNQPQHF.

The chain has TRBV7-6 and TRBJ2-3; unclear D gene. This CDR3 region has 15 residues. The germline V gene encodes CDR1 SGHVS and CDR2 FNYEAQ. Deletions cut 2 bases from V and 5 bases from J, with 14 bases between. In nucleotides, the CDR3 is TGTGCCAGCAGCTTAAAACAGAATAGTCAAGATACGCAGTATTTT. It yields the protein CASSLKQNSQDTQYF.

This clonotype appeared once. The chain's CDR3 is CASSPGGAVDTQYF. The CDR3 nucleotides read TGTGCCAGCAGCCCCGGGGGGGCGGTAGATACGCAGTATTTT. This chain links TRBV6-6 with TRBJ2-3, with 8 bases fitting TRBD2. This CDR3 comprises 14 residues. Trimming cost V 6 bases and J 5 bases; bases outside gene matches: 7. Germline CDR1 and CDR2: MNHNY and SVGAGI (reference sequence).

The chain uses TRBV4-3 and TRBJ2-5, with 12 bases matching TRBD1. The J call is uncertain, as TRBJ2-7 better fits the DNA end. CDR3 length: 15 amino acids. Germline CDR1 is LGHNA and CDR2 is YSLEER. The CDR3 here is CASSSGTGGFYEQYF. CDR3 sequence (DNA): TGCGCCAGCAGCTCAGGGACAGGGGGCTTCTACGAGCAGTACTTC.

This clonotype was counted a few times. The CDR3 does not end in the conserved phenylalanine or tryptophan, so this is likely a read error. The rearrangement joins TRBV7-9 to TRBJ2-7, with 8 bases identical to TRBD2. The junction had 3 bases not matched to a gene; V was cut back by 2 bases and J by 3 bases. Germline V CDR1 and CDR2: SEHNR, FQNEAQ (reference sequence). The CDR3 runs to 14 residues. The CDR3 region has the DNA TGTGCCAGCAGCTTAACGGGAGGGGACTACGAGCAGTACCTC. Translating it yields CASSLTGGDYEQYL.

The chain carries TRBV28 and TRBJ2-7; weak D call: TRBD2 (5 bases). Germline CDR1 reads MDHEN; CDR2 reads SYDVKM. The CDR3 is 13 residues long. Trimming took off 7 bases at V and 4 bases at J, with 14 bases between the two ends. This chain's CDR3 is CASTDVRGYEQYF. As DNA, the CDR3 is TGTGCCAGCACCGACGTTCGGGGTTACGAGCAGTACTTC.

This sequence joins TRBV11-1 and TRBJ2-7; D gene ambiguous. CDR3 length: 13 residues. V was cut by 3 bases and J by 6 bases, with 12 bases left in between. CDR1 is SGHAT and CDR2 is FQDESV in the germline V gene (reference sequence). CDR3 DNA sequence: TGTGCCAGCAGCTTGGACGGAGCCGGCGAGCAGTACTTC. Translated, it gives CASSLDGAGEQYF.

This clonotype has only a few counts. The chain uses TRBV7-9 and TRBJ2-1; D unclear. Germline V gene lookup returns CDR1 SEHNR and CDR2 FQNEAQ (reference sequence). The CDR3 totals 12 residues. The V end was cut by 5 bases, the J end by 10 bases, with 12 bases between. The CDR3 DNA sequence: TGTGCCAGCAGCGGAGTTAAAGCAGAGCAGTTCTTC. Translation: CASSGVKAEQFF.

This clonotype was recorded a few times. This chain uses TRBV7-2 with TRBJ2-4; D might be TRBD2 (5 bases). The V gene lost 0 bases and the J gene lost 1 base, with 16 bases spanning the gap. CDR3 length equals 18 residues. Germline values: CDR1 SGHTA, CDR2 FQGNSA. In nucleotides, the CDR3 is TGTGCCAGCAGCTTAGCGCTCCTTCGGGATTTGGCCAAAAACATTCAGTACTTC. The encoded protein is CASSLALLRDLAKNIQYF.

The V call is TRBV20-1, the J call TRBJ2-1; TRBD2 aligns across 8 bases. The CDR3 consists of 17 residues. The V and J ends lost 1 base and 0 bases, in that order; junction bases with no gene match: 8. Germline V gene sequence: CDR1 DFQATT, CDR2 SNEGSKA (reference sequence). CDR3 coding DNA: TGCAGTGCTAGAGCACCGGGACTAGTTAGCTCCTACAATGAGCAGTTCTTC. Its translation: CSARAPGLVSSYNEQFF.

This chain uses TRBV7-6 with TRBJ2-7; 9 bases match TRBD1. J gave up 0 bases and V 1 base, and 7 bases lay outside the gene matches. The CDR3 has 17 amino acids. Germline values: CDR1 SGHVS, CDR2 FNYEAQ. The CDR3: CASSLVPGTGNSYEQYF. CDR3 bases: TGTGCCAGCAGCTTAGTTCCCGGGACAGGGAACTCCTACGAGCAGTACTTC.

The chain links TRBV20-1 to TRBJ1-6, with a tentative D call TRBD1 (5 bases). V lost 4 bases and J lost 6, with 13 bases in between. CDR1 is DFQATT and CDR2 is SNEGSKA in the germline V gene (reference sequence). This CDR3 spans 14 amino acids. DNA for the CDR3: TGCAGTGCTAAAACTGCTGGGGGTAATTCACCCCTCCACTTT. Its protein product is CSAKTAGGNSPLHF.

On this clonotype itself: The final CDR3 position lacks the conserved phenylalanine or tryptophan, pointing to a likely read error. The V gene is TRBV4-1, the J gene TRBJ2-7, with 7 nucleotides matching TRBD2. There are 16 residues in the CDR3. Per germline, CDR1 MGHRA and CDR2 YSYEKL. The CDR3 region has the DNA TGCGCCAGCGGCCAACTTCCGACAGCGGGGCCCTACGAGCAGTACCTC. It translates to CASGQLPTAGPYEQYL.

The sample holds many counts of this clonotype. J is TRBJ2-7 and V is TRBV20-1; 8 positions match TRBD2. CDR3 length equals 17 residues. Germline CDR1 DFQATT, CDR2 SNEGSKA (reference sequence). V lost 1 base to trimming and J lost 1 base; unmatched junction nucleotides: 12. The CDR3 bases are TGCAGTGCTAGAGCCCTCAACCGGGGGGGGACTTCCTACGAGCAGTACTTC. It encodes CSARALNRGGTSYEQYF.

V and J are TRBV6-2 or TRBV6-3 and TRBJ1-2, with 7 bases aligning to TRBD1. The trim removed 4 bases at V and 8 bases at J, leaving 10 bases unmatched. This CDR3 region has 14 residues. Germline CDR1 reads MNHEY; CDR2 reads SVGEGT. This CDR3 is CASSLPGQASGYTF. The CDR3 DNA sequence: TGTGCCAGCAGTTTACCTGGACAGGCCTCCGGCTACACCTTC.